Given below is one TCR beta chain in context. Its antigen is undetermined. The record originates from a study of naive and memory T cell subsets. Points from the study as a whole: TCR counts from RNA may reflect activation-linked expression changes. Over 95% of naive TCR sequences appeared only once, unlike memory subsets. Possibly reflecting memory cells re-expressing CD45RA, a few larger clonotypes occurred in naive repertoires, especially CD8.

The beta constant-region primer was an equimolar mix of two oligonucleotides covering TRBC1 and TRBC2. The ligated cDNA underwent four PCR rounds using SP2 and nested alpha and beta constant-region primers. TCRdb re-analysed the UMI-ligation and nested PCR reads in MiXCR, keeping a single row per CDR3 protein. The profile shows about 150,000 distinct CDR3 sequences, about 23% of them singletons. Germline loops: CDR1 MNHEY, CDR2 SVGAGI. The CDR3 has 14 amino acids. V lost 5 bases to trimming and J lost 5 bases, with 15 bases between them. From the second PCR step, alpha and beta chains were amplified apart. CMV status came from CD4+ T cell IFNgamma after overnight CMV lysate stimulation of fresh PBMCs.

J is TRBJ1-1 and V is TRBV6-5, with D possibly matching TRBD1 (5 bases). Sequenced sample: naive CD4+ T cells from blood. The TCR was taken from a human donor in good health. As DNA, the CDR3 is TGTGCCAGCAGTCCCGGGACGCGACGGACTGAAGCTTTCTTT. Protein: CASSPGTRRTEAFF.